This T cell receptor beta chain was found in a study of blood T cell repertoires in COVID-19. Study-wide context: Some COVID-19 samples were acute and others convalescent; all came from the United States, Italy and Spain.

The CDR3 loop spans 14 amino acids. Trimming removed 4 bases from V and 7 bases from J; junction bases left unmatched: 6. The germline V gene has CDR1 MNHEY and CDR2 SMNVEV (reference sequence). Per the original methods: Researchers report that nucleated cell counts were estimated from reference gene primer amplification. Clones were sequenced by immunoSEQ multiplex PCR, and TCRdb holds only the in-frame ones, with some missing. The V and J calls and clone size come from that table; D and trimming were worked out from the DNA. The sample consists of over 40,000 clones, roughly 88% of them appearing once.

J is TRBJ1-4 and V is TRBV27, with TRBD1 identical over 7 bases. The sequenced material came from peripheral blood. This receptor was identified in a human donor in a cohort sampled during active COVID-19. The CDR3 DNA sequence: TGTGCCAGCAGTTCGACAGGGTTGGGTGAAAAACTGTTTTTT. It specifies CASSSTGLGEKLFF.